One sample yielded the 6 T cell receptor beta chains listed below, sequenced in a study of response to subunit inactivated influenza vaccine. TCRdb processed the RT-PCR reads anew with MiXCR; each CDR3 protein has one entry. The sample holds 550,000 to 600,000 distinct CDR3 sequences, about 12% seen once. Source: PBMCs from blood, taken on the day of vaccination. The origin of the receptors is a man in his forties or fifties who received an inactivated influenza vaccine.

The chain is built from TRBV10-3 and TRBJ2-2, with TRBD1 identical over 10 bases. The trim removed 8 bases at V and 3 bases at J, leaving 6 bases unmatched. Germline V CDR1 and CDR2: ENHRY, SYGVKD. The length of the CDR3 is 15 residues. CDR3 sequence reads: CAIGEGQGDTGELFF. The CDR3 bases are TGTGCCATCGGGGAAGGACAGGGGGACACCGGGGAGCTGTTTTTT.

This sequence joins TRBV10-3 and TRBJ2-1; D remains unclear. Germline V gene lookup returns CDR1 ENHRY and CDR2 SYGVKD. Trimming took 0 bases from V and 7 from J, leaving 7 bases between them. The CDR3 is 13 residues long. Here the CDR3 reads CAISESMGNEQFF. The CDR3 nucleotides are TGTGCCATCAGTGAGTCGATGGGGAATGAGCAGTTCTTC.

This clonotype was observed many times. This sequence joins TRBV5-1 and TRBJ2-7; the D call may be TRBD1 or TRBD2 (5 bases each). Per germline, CDR1 SGHRS and CDR2 YFSETQ. CDR3 size: 17 residues. V was clipped by 4 bases and J by 0 bases, with 20 bases between them. CDR3 nucleotide sequence: TGCGCCAGCAGCCTAGGTACCGGGACGGTTAGCTCCTACGAGCAGTACTTC. It yields the protein CASSLGTGTVSSYEQYF.

This clonotype was found many times. J is TRBJ2-7 and V is TRBV20-1; no firm D call. From germline, CDR1 is DFQATT and CDR2 SNEGSKA (reference sequence). V was clipped by 2 bases and J by 1 base, with 3 bases between them. The CDR3 runs 11 residues. The CDR3 nucleotides are TGCAGTGCTAGACAATCCTACGAGCAGTACTTC. Translated: CSARQSYEQYF.

The chain has TRBV11-2 and TRBJ2-7; possible D gene TRBD2, 5 bases. CDR1 is SGHAT, CDR2 FQNNGV, per germline. CDR3 length equals 15 residues. V lost 3 bases and J 7 bases, leaving 19 bases between the germline ends. CDR3 loop: CASSFDSRATGEQYF. The CDR3 nucleotides are TGTGCCAGCAGCTTTGACTCCCGGGCCACGGGGGAGCAGTACTTC.

The chain uses TRBV7-9 and TRBJ2-1; 10 nucleotides line up with TRBD2. V lost 5 bases, J lost 7 bases, and 11 bases stayed unmatched. This CDR3 comprises 16 residues. Looked up from germline, CDR1 is SEHNR and CDR2 is FQNEAQ (reference sequence). CDR3 bases: TGTGCCAGCAGCATGACCGGGACTAGCGTCGTTAATGAGCAGTTCTTC. This gives the protein CASSMTGTSVVNEQFF. The whole variable domain, remainder taken from reference TRBV7-9 and TRBJ2-1, is DTGVSQNPRHKITKRGQNVTFRCDPISEHNRLYWYRQTLGQGPEFLTYFQNEAQLEKSRLLSDRFSAERPKGSFSTLEIQRTEQGDSAMYLCASSMTGTSVVNEQFFGPGTRLTVL.